Described below is a single TCR beta chain sequence and its context. Its antigen is unknown. The source of the sample is a study of T cell responses to AZD1222 COVID-19 vaccine. Overall study findings and caveats: Repertoires were obtained solely post-peak T cell response. In a largely white British group with more females than males, clonal diversity was possibly underestimated. Among AZD1222 vaccinees, only 5 to 7 were seropositive at baseline. With two AZD1222 doses given, Spike-specific TCR breadth and depth both rose.

This CDR3 comprises 14 residues. V was cut by 6 bases and J by 3 bases, with 14 bases left in between. Germline V lookup: CDR1 SNHLY, CDR2 FYNNEI. Some clones are missing from TCRdb's copy, which holds only in-frame ones; the method was immunoSEQ multiplex PCR. In the table there are about 130,000 clones, roughly 87% of which are singletons. The TCR comes from an adult in good health. This sample comprised peripheral blood, obtained on day 0 of AZD1222 vaccination. The rearrangement joins TRBV2 to TRBJ2-5; D ambiguous. This chain's CDR3 is CASSRPPGEETQYF. CDR3 DNA sequence: TGTGCCAGCAGCCGTCCACCTGGTGAAGAGACCCAGTACTTC. The whole variable domain, remainder taken from reference TRBV2 and TRBJ2-5, is EPEVTQTPSHQVTQMGQEVILRCVPISNHLYFYWYRQILGQKVEFLVSFYNNEISEKSEIFDDQFSVERPDGSNFTLKIRSTKLEDSAMYFCASSRPPGEETQYFGPGTRLLVL.